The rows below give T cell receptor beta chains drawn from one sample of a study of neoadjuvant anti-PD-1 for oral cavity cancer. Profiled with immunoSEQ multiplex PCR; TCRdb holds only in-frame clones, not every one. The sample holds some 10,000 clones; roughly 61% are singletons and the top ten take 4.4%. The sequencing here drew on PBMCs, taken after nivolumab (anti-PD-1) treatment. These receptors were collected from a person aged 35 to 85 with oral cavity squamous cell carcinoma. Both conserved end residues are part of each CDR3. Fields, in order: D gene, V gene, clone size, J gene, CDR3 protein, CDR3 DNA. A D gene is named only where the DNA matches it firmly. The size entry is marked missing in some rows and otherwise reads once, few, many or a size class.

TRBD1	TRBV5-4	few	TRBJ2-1	CASSLTGQGAFNEQFF	TGTGCCAGCAGCTTGACTGGCCAGGGGGCATTCAATGAGCAGTTCTTC
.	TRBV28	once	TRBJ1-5	CASSLRGSNQPQHF	TGTGCCAGCAGTTTGAGGGGAAGCAATCAGCCCCAGCATTTT
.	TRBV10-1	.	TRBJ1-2	CASSEGFSYGYTF	TGCGCCAGCAGTGAAGGCTTCTCCTATGGCTACACCTTC
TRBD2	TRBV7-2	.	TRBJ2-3	CASSLTRGGTDTQYF	TGTGCCAGCAGCTTAACTCGGGGGGGCACAGATACGCAGTATTTT
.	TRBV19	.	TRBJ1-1	CASSTPRIMNTEAFF	TGTGCCAGTAGTACCCCCAGGATCATGAACACTGAAGCTTTCTTT
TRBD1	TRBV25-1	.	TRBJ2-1	CASGFWGQGENEQFF	TGTGCCAGCGGTTTTTGGGGACAGGGGGAGAATGAGCAGTTCTTC
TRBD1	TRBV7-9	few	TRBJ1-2	CASSYNTPGQGSSGYTF	TGTGCCAGCAGTTATAATACCCCGGGACAGGGGAGTTCTGGCTACACCTTC
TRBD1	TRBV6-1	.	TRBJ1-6	CASSERTGNSPLHF	TGTGCCAGCAGTGAGCGGACAGGGAATTCACCCCTCCACTTT
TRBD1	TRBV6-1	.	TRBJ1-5	CASSEAGGSNQPQHF	TGTGCCAGCAGTGAGGCAGGGGGTAGCAATCAGCCCCAGCATTTT
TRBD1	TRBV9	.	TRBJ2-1	CASSVVGQGHGEQFF	TGTGCCAGCAGCGTAGTGGGACAGGGCCACGGTGAGCAGTTCTTC
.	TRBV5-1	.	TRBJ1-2	CASSLESQLANYGYTF	TGCGCCAGCAGCTTGGAATCGCAGCTAGCTAACTATGGCTACACCTTC
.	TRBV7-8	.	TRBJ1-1	CASSPSRDITEAFF	TGTGCCAGCAGCCCAAGCCGGGACATCACTGAAGCTTTCTTT
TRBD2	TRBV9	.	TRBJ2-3	CASSRTLVGSGAQRGDTQYF	TGTGCCAGCAGCAGGACCTTGGTGGGTAGCGGGGCCCAACGGGGAGATACGCAGTATTTT
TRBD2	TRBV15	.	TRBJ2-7	CATSGRGAPRNEQYF	TGTGCCACCAGCGGGCGGGGGGCCCCTAGGAACGAGCAGTACTTC
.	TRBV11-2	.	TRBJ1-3	CASRKARNSGNTIYF	TGTGCCAGCAGAAAAGCCCGGAACTCTGGAAACACCATATATTTT
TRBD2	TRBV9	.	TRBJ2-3	CASSYSGRRSDTQYF	TGTGCCAGCAGCTATAGCGGGAGGCGCTCAGATACGCAGTATTTT
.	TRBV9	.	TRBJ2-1	CASSAGTSQNEQFF	TGTGCCAGCAGCGCGGGGACTTCTCAAAATGAGCAGTTCTTC
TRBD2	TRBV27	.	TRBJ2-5	CASSTAGLAGGPMETQYF	TGTGCCAGCAGTACTGCGGGACTAGCGGGAGGGCCAATGGAGACCCAGTACTTC
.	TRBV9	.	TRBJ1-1	CASSGTAILNTEAFF	TGTGCCAGCAGCGGGACAGCGATTTTAAACACTGAAGCTTTCTTT
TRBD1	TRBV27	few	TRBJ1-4	CASSPGPGQSNEKLFF	TGTGCCAGCAGTCCAGGTCCGGGACAGTCAAATGAAAAACTGTTTTTT
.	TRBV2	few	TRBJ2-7	CASTPGLPYEQYF	TGTGCCAGCACCCCGGGACTCCCCTACGAGCAGTACTTC
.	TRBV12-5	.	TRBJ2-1	CASGPTGRVYNEQFF	TGTGCTAGTGGTCCTACGGGTCGCGTGTACAATGAGCAGTTCTTC
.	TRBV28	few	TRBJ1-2	CAAGEKGYGYTF	TGTGCCGCGGGGGAAAAGGGCTATGGCTACACCTTC
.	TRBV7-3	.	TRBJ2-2	CASSLRVQNGELFF	TGTGCCAGCAGCTTACGCGTCCAAAACGGGGAGCTGTTTTTT
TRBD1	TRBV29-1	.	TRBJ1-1	CSAPTGGVNTEAFF	TGCAGCGCCCCGACAGGGGGCGTCAACACTGAAGCTTTCTTT
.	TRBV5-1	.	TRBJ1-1	CASSLNFGGRDTEAFF	TGCGCCAGCAGCTTGAATTTCGGGGGGAGGGACACTGAAGCTTTCTTT
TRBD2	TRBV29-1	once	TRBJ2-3	CSVAVAGGRTDTQYF	TGCAGCGTTGCAGTAGCGGGGGGGCGAACAGATACGCAGTATTTT
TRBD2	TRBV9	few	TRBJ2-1	CASSVASTSGEAGWDEQFF	TGTGCCAGCAGCGTAGCTTCGACTAGCGGGGAGGCTGGGTGGGATGAGCAGTTCTTC
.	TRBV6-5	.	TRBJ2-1	CASSQTFWGSNEQFF	TGTGCCAGCAGCCAAACCTTCTGGGGGTCCAATGAGCAGTTCTTC
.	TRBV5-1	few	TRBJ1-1	CASNPQGMNTEAFF	TGCGCCAGCAACCCGCAGGGCATGAACACTGAAGCTTTCTTT
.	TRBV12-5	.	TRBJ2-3	CASGLASTDTQYF	TGTGCTAGTGGTTTGGCTAGCACAGATACGCAGTATTTT
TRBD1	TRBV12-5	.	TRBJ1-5	CASAETGLGNQPQHF	TGTGCTAGTGCCGAGACAGGGTTGGGGAATCAGCCCCAGCATTTT
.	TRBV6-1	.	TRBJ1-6	CASSVPNWTAASPLHF	TGTGCCAGCAGTGTCCCTAATTGGACCGCAGCCTCACCCCTCCACTTT
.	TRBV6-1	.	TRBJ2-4	CASSVGRGSGNIQYF	TGTGCCAGCAGTGTGGGAAGGGGCTCGGGAAACATTCAGTACTTC
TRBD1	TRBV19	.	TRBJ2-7	CATGGDLSSYEQYF	TGTGCCACAGGGGGAGATTTGAGCTCCTACGAGCAGTACTTC
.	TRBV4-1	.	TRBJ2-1	CASSQPRGGEQFF	TGCGCCAGCAGCCAACCAAGGGGGGGGGAGCAGTTCTTC
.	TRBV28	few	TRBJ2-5	CASSQGQETQYF	TGTGCCAGCAGTCAGGGACAAGAGACCCAGTACTTC
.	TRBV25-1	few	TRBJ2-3	CASSEYRGADTQYF	TGTGCCAGCAGTGAATACCGCGGGGCAGATACGCAGTATTTT
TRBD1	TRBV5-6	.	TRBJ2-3	CASSSLGGAGQGYTDTQYF	TGTGCCAGCAGCAGCTTGGGAGGGGCGGGACAGGGGTACACAGATACGCAGTATTTT
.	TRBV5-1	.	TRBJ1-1	CASSEGRGSEAFF	TGCGCCAGCAGCGAGGGCAGGGGCTCTGAAGCTTTCTTT
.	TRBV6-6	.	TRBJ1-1	CASSYSRLINTEAFF	TGTGCCAGCAGTTACTCGAGGCTTATCAACACTGAAGCTTTCTTT
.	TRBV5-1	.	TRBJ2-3	CASSLEARTDTQYF	TGCGCCAGCAGCTTGGAGGCCCGGACAGATACGCAGTATTTT
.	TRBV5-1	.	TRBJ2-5	CASSPRLTRGVQETQYF	TGCGCCAGCAGCCCCCGCCTGACCCGAGGGGTTCAAGAGACCCAGTACTTC
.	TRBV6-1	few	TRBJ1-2	CASRPGGANYGYTF	TGTGCCAGCAGACCGGGGGGGGCTAACTATGGCTACACCTTC
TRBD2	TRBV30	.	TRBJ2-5	CAWSPGGQETQYF	TGTGCCTGGAGCCCGGGAGGGCAAGAGACCCAGTACTTC